These T cell receptor beta chains were read from a single sample in a study of post-analysis software for immune sequencing data. Via MiXCR, TCRdb re-called the PCR reads, giving one row per CDR3 protein. The data contain approximately 180,000 distinct CDR3 sequences, over 25% of them singletons. The sequenced material came from blood. Receptors originate from a girl under 18 with multiple sclerosis. Both conserved end residues are part of each CDR3. The order of the fields is CDR3 length, J gene, V gene, clone size, CDR3 protein. Where a row states a size, it is once, few, many or the class of an expanded clone; other rows omit it.

16 TRBJ2-5 TRBV5-1 . CASSLAGLAGSNEQYF
14 TRBJ1-1 TRBV20-1 many CSAPARGVHTEAFF
16 TRBJ2-1 TRBV5-6 few CASTAYGLSSYNEQFF
13 TRBJ1-5 TRBV3-1 . CASSHELNQPQHF
16 TRBJ2-7 TRBV6-5 . CASSCRGAGGTYGQYF
12 TRBJ2-1 TRBV5-1 . CASSTLAFEQFF
17 TRBJ1-5 TRBV6-1 . CASGGGTGGFGNQPQHF
13 TRBJ1-2 TRBV28 . CASRSTGGGGYTF
13 TRBJ1-2 TRBV19 few CASSEQYSYGYTF
14 TRBJ1-6 TRBV28 few CASRLRTDYSPLHF
11 TRBJ2-1 TRBV2 . CASSDGGYRFF
17 TRBJ2-5 TRBV9 many CASSVESKGTGTETQYF
15 TRBJ2-7 TRBV28 . CASSHSSGGSYEQYF
16 TRBJ2-1 TRBV20-1 . CSARDARTGGSHEQFF
21 TRBJ2-3 TRBV28 . CASSSPRDGREGLAYTDTQYF
11 TRBJ1-2 TRBV21-1 few CASSPRNGYTF
14 TRBJ2-7 TRBV12-3/TRBV12-4 many CALPPRQGSVEQYF
13 TRBJ1-1 TRBV28 . CASSYDMDAEAFF
15 TRBJ2-7 TRBV5-1 . CASSLGGGADYEQYF
14 TRBJ2-1 TRBV4-1 many CASSRYGARDEQFF
15 TRBJ2-7 TRBV12-3/TRBV12-4 . CASRDSGRSGDEQYF
16 TRBJ2-2 TRBV7-2 . CASSFVAGGDTGELFF
17 TRBJ2-1 TRBV20-1 . CSARTSPGDRGYNEQFF
17 TRBJ2-3 TRBV6-5 many CASSRGIDRGRTDTQYF
12 TRBJ1-1 TRBV29-1 . CSAKTENTEAFF
13 TRBJ1-2 TRBV5-6 . CASSLGQFYGYTF
17 TRBJ2-7 TRBV5-1 many CASSLVPSGSVSYEQYF
15 TRBJ2-2 TRBV5-1 once CASSLGGGSAGELFF
16 TRBJ2-7 TRBV18 . CASSPLFHRPGDEQYF
15 TRBJ1-2 TRBV27 many CASSTGTGVNYGYTF